Presented here are 20 T cell receptor beta chains from one specimen sequenced in a study of OX40 agonist ivuxolimab in advanced cancers. TCRdb keeps only in-frame clones here, not all; method: immunoSEQ multiplex PCR. In the table there are around 60,000 clones, 86% of which are singletons. This specimen was CD4+ or CD8+ T cells sorted from blood, taken in a trial of the OX40 agonist ivuxolimab. Receptors originate from an adult with an advanced solid tumor such as melanoma, head and neck, liver or kidney cancer.

V is TRBV6-1 and J is TRBJ1-1; TRBD1 is a possible D gene (6 bases). In germline, CDR1 is MNHNS, CDR2 SASEGT. Trimming cost V 7 bases and J 1 base, with 10 bases left between them. The CDR3 consists of 13 residues. CDR3 sequence reads: CASTSGANTEAFF. The CDR3 region has the DNA TGTGCCAGCACATCGGGGGCGAACACTGAAGCTTTCTTT.

V usage is TRBV2 and J usage is TRBJ1-5; the D is unclear. V dropped 6 bases and J dropped 0 bases, with 12 bases sitting between them. The V gene's germline CDR1 is SNHLY and CDR2 FYNNEI. This CDR3 region has 15 residues. The CDR3 nucleotides are TGTGCCAGCAGCCAAGGGTTTAATAGCAATCAGCCCCAGCATTTT. This encodes CASSQGFNSNQPQHF.

This chain links TRBV7-2 with TRBJ2-3; 8 bases fit TRBD2. The CDR3 has 15 residues. V trimming: 1 base; J trimming: 7 bases; junction bases outside the gene matches: 7. Germline V gene sequence: CDR1 SGHTA, CDR2 FQGNSA. CDR3 sequence reads: CASSLVGGALNTQYF. The CDR3 coding sequence is TGTGCCAGCAGCTTAGTCGGGGGGGCCTTAAATACGCAGTATTTT.

V and J are TRBV30 and TRBJ1-5; 8 bases match TRBD1. This CDR3 region has 14 residues. J was trimmed by 3 bases and V by 4 bases; bases with no gene match: 5. Germline V CDR1 and CDR2: GTSNPN, SVGIG (reference sequence). CDR3 nucleotide sequence: TGTGCCTGGACGGACAGGGTCCACAATCAGCCCCAGCATTTT. It is translated as CAWTDRVHNQPQHF.

The V and J genes are TRBV10-3 and TRBJ2-7; D is uncertain. Germline V CDR1 and CDR2: ENHRY, SYGVKD. V gave up 2 bases and J gave up 4 bases, with 3 bases separating them. The CDR3 is made up of 11 amino acids. For the CDR3, the DNA is TGTGCCATCAGTGAGAGGTACGAGCAGTACTTC. Encoded protein: CAISERYEQYF.

The chain recombines TRBV7-2 with TRBJ1-2, with TRBD1 as a possible D gene (6 bases). V lost 6 bases and J lost 0, with 17 bases in between. The germline V gene has CDR1 SGHTA and CDR2 FQGNSA. There are 16 residues in the CDR3. CDR3 sequence (DNA): TGTGCCAGCAGATCGGCCGGGGGCCTAGCTAACTATGGCTACACCTTC. It encodes CASRSAGGLANYGYTF.

The rearrangement uses TRBV7-9 and TRBJ2-5; D could derive from TRBD1 or TRBD2 (6 bases each). CDR3 size: 17 residues. V gave up 2 bases and J gave up 2 bases, with 18 bases separating them. Germline CDR1 and CDR2: SEHNR and FQNEAQ (reference sequence). The CDR3: CASSLHVRRDKQETQYF. The CDR3 nucleotides are TGTGCCAGCAGCTTACACGTTAGGCGGGACAAGCAAGAGACCCAGTACTTC. Variable domain in full (rest from reference TRBV7-9 and TRBJ2-5): DTGVSQNPRHKITKRGQNVTFRCDPISEHNRLYWYRQTLGQGPEFLTYFQNEAQLEKSRLLSDRFSAERPKGSFSTLEIQRTEQGDSAMYLCASSLHVRRDKQETQYFGPGTRLLVL.

Notes on this clone: This may be a read error, as it is one base from a much larger clone. The V gene is TRBV7-9, the J gene TRBJ1-5, with no clear D. This CDR3 is built from 15 residues. Germline values: CDR1 SEHNR, CDR2 FQNEAQ (reference sequence). CDR3 in amino acids: CAGSLGGYSNQPQHF. CDR3 DNA: TGTGCCGGCAGTTTAGGCGGGTATAGCAATCAGCCCCAGCATTTT.

The CDR3 spells CASSLGDVGYGYTF. The CDR3 DNA sequence: TGTGCCAGCAGCCTGGGAGATGTGGGATATGGCTACACCTTC. J is TRBJ1-2 and V is TRBV5-8, with D uncertain. CDR3 length: 14 amino acids. The germline gives CDR1 SGHTS, CDR2 YDEGEE. V lost 4 bases and J lost 5, with 15 bases in between.

J is TRBJ1-2 and V is TRBV5-1, with 7 bases matching TRBD1. This CDR3 comprises 15 residues. Germline-derived CDR1 and CDR2 are SGHRS and YFSETQ. V shed 1 base, J shed 5 bases, and the junction held 8 bases outside the gene matches. CDR3 nucleotides: TGCGCCAGCAGCTTGTCCCCTGGGACAGAATATGGCTACACCTTC. It yields the protein CASSLSPGTEYGYTF. Full variable domain (rest looked up from reference TRBV5-1 and TRBJ1-2): KAGVTQTPRYLIKTRGQQVTLSCSPISGHRSVSWYQQTPGQGLQFLFEYFSETQRNKGNFPGRFSGRQFSNSRSEMNVSTLELGDSALYLCASSLSPGTEYGYTFGSGTRLTVV.

This clone was seen only a few times. V usage is TRBV7-9 and J usage is TRBJ1-4; possibly TRBD1 for D (6 bases). Germline V lookup: CDR1 SEHNR, CDR2 FQNEAQ (reference sequence). The V end lost 5 bases, the J end lost 7 bases, and 17 bases lay between the germline ends. CDR3 length: 15 residues. As DNA, the CDR3 is TGTGCCAGCAGCCTCCAGACAGGACGCATTGAAAAACTGTTTTTT. Residues: CASSLQTGRIEKLFF.

The chain joins TRBV4-1 to TRBJ1-3; D is possibly TRBD1 (6 bases). V was trimmed by 4 bases and J by 0 bases, leaving 16 bases between them. The germline V gene encodes CDR1 MGHRA and CDR2 YSYEKL. This CDR3 spans 17 amino acids. The CDR3 spells CASSRGGLVHSGNTIYF. CDR3 coding DNA: TGCGCCAGCAGCCGGGGGGGCCTGGTTCACTCTGGAAACACCATATATTTT.

This chain links TRBV5-1 with TRBJ1-6, with D possibly matching TRBD1 (6 bases). Germline assignment: CDR1 SGHRS and CDR2 YFSETQ. This CDR3 comprises 15 residues. Trimming removed 4 bases from V and 7 bases from J, with 15 bases in between. This CDR3 is CASSLGGPRNSPLHF. CDR3 nucleotide sequence: TGCGCCAGCAGCCTGGGGGGCCCCAGGAATTCACCCCTCCACTTT.

The sample holds a few counts of this clone. The chain has TRBV11-3 and TRBJ2-1; 11 nucleotides align to TRBD1. The CDR3 loop spans 15 amino acids. CDR1 is SGHNT and CDR2 is YENEEA in the germline V gene. Trimming cost V 2 bases and J 7 bases; bases outside gene matches: 4. The CDR3 DNA sequence: TGTGCCAGCAGCTTACGAGGGACAGGGGGTAATGAGCAGTTCTTC. This sequence encodes CASSLRGTGGNEQFF. Full variable domain (outside the CDR3, taken from reference TRBV11-3 and TRBJ2-1): EAGVVQSPRYKIIEKKQPVAFWCNPISGHNTLYWYLQNLGQGPELLIRYENEEAVDDSQLPKDRFSAERLKGVDSTLKIQPAELGDSAVYLCASSLRGTGGNEQFFGPGTRLTVL.

CDR3 sequence: CASSLSSGVAGELFF. Written as DNA, the CDR3 is TGTGCCAGCAGCTTAAGTAGCGGGGTTGCCGGGGAGCTGTTTTTT. The V gene is TRBV7-2, the J gene TRBJ2-2; 8 bases agree with TRBD2. The CDR3 extends over 15 amino acids. J lost 6 bases, V lost 2 bases, and 5 bases had no gene match. Germline V lookup: CDR1 SGHTA, CDR2 FQGNSA.

The chain has TRBV2 and TRBJ1-6, with TRBD1 matching 9 bases. V was clipped by 6 bases and J by 7 bases; unmatched bases: 7. Germline CDR1 reads SNHLY; CDR2 reads FYNNEI. The CDR3 covers 15 residues. As DNA, the CDR3 is TGTGCCAGCAGGGAGGGAGGACAGGGGAATTCACCCCTCCACTTT. Its translation: CASREGGQGNSPLHF.

The rearrangement links TRBV7-9 to TRBJ1-1; D uncertain. V gave up 1 base and J gave up 5 bases, with 11 bases separating them. Germline V gene data show CDR1 as SEHNR and CDR2 as FQNEAQ (reference sequence). This CDR3 spans 14 amino acids. CDR3 sequence reads: CASSLERFTTEAFF. The CDR3 DNA reads TGTGCCAGCAGCTTAGAAAGATTTACTACTGAAGCTTTCTTT.

The chain couples TRBV18 to TRBJ2-3; 11 bases are shared with TRBD2. This CDR3 spans 15 amino acids. Germline CDR1 and CDR2: KGHSH and LQKENI. V trimming: 4 bases; J trimming: 2 bases; junction bases outside the gene matches: 2. CDR3 in amino acids: CASSLAGGHTDTQYF. CDR3 nucleotides: TGTGCCAGCTCACTAGCGGGGGGGCACACAGATACGCAGTATTTT.

The V and J genes are TRBV19 and TRBJ1-1, with 8 bases lining up with TRBD1. In germline, CDR1 is LNHDA, CDR2 SQIVND (reference sequence). V lost 7 bases, J lost 5 bases, and 9 bases stayed unmatched. The CDR3 is made up of 14 amino acids. The CDR3 sequence: CASTQQGARTEAFF. CDR3 bases: TGTGCCAGTACCCAGCAGGGGGCGAGAACTGAAGCTTTCTTT.

V is TRBV6-1 and J is TRBJ2-3; D not certain. V was pared by 4 bases and J by 0 bases, with 14 bases between. The CDR3 is 16 amino acids. Germline-derived CDR1 and CDR2 are MNHNS and SASEGT. CDR3 sequence reads: CASSGQVILSTDTQYF. CDR3 bases: TGTGCCAGCAGTGGACAAGTGATACTTAGCACAGATACGCAGTATTTT.